The 29 T cell receptor beta chains given below trace back to one sample, sequenced in a study of T cell changes during pregnancy in multiple sclerosis. The protocol was immunoSEQ multiplex PCR, while the TCRdb copy is restricted to in-frame clones and leaves out a portion. The sample consists of fewer than 130,000 clones, roughly nine tenths of them appearing once. The sample was peripheral blood, taken after pregnancy. The source of these receptors is a female donor with multiple sclerosis, enrolled in a pregnancy study.

This clone was picked up a small number of times. The CDR3 DNA reads TGCGCCAGCAGCATAACTGAGAACACTGAAGCTTTCTTT. Protein: CASSITENTEAFF. The chain links TRBV10-2 to TRBJ1-1; D is ambiguous. This CDR3 region has 13 residues. Trimming removed 6 bases at V and 1 base at J, with 9 bases between. The germline CDR1 and CDR2 sequences are WSHSY and SAAADI.

The count of this clone is one. This chain uses TRBV5-4 with TRBJ1-1, with unresolved D. The V end was cut by 5 bases, the J end by 9 bases, with 14 bases between. Germline lookup yields CDR1 SGHNT and CDR2 YYREEE (reference sequence). This CDR3 region has 12 residues. The CDR3 DNA follows: TGTGCCAGCAGATCGGACGAGGGCCAAGCTTTCTTT. Protein: CASRSDEGQAFF.

The chain couples TRBV7-8 to TRBJ2-7; TRBD2 might be the D (5 bases). The germline gives CDR1 SGHVS, CDR2 FQNEAQ. The V gene lost 1 base and the J gene lost 6 bases, with 10 bases spanning the gap. This CDR3 is 13 amino acids long. The CDR3 coding sequence is TGTGCCAGCAGCTTAGGGGGAGTTTCCGAGCAGTACTTC. Its translation is CASSLGGVSEQYF.

The V and J genes are TRBV7-8 and TRBJ2-1, with 15 bases identical to TRBD2. Trimming at V came to 1 base and at J to 7 bases, leaving 5 bases not matched to a gene. CDR1 is SGHVS and CDR2 is FQNEAQ in the germline V gene. CDR3 length: 17 residues. CDR3 sequence reads: CASSLVRTSGGANEQFF. DNA of the CDR3: TGTGCCAGCAGCTTAGTACGGACTAGCGGGGGGGCTAATGAGCAGTTCTTC.

The chain employs TRBV11-2 and TRBJ2-5; 14 positions agree with TRBD2. With V trimmed by 1 base and J by 7 bases, 5 bases remained unmatched. CDR3 length: 16 amino acids. Germline CDR1 SGHAT, CDR2 FQNNGV. CDR3 in amino acids: CASSLGTSGGQGTQYF. As DNA, the CDR3 is TGTGCCAGCAGCTTAGGGACTAGCGGGGGGCAGGGGACCCAGTACTTC.

This clone was counted once. The gene calls are TRBV28 and TRBJ1-5, with 7 bases matching TRBD1. The ends lost 3 bases at V and 3 bases at J; junction bases unmatched: 2. CDR1 is MDHEN and CDR2 is SYDVKM in the germline V gene. There are 14 residues in the CDR3. CDR3 nucleotides: TGTGCCAGCAGTTTGACAGGGTTCAATCAGCCCCAGCATTTT. Protein sequence: CASSLTGFNQPQHF.

The rearrangement uses TRBV11-2 and TRBJ1-4; D is uncertain. V lost 1 base to trimming and J lost 14 bases, with 8 bases between them. The CDR3 totals 11 residues. Germline V gene lookup returns CDR1 SGHAT and CDR2 FQNNGV. The CDR3, as DNA: TGTGCCAGCAGCTTAGGGTCAGGTCTGTTTTTT. Encoded protein: CASSLGSGLFF.

This clone was recorded only once. V gene TRBV7-9 combines with J gene TRBJ1-4; D is unresolved. The CDR3 consists of 14 residues. Germline V lookup: CDR1 SEHNR, CDR2 FQNEAQ (reference sequence). V was shortened by 6 bases and J by 4 bases, with 12 bases between the two germline ends. For the CDR3, the DNA is TGTGCCAGCAGTTCCGGTTCCTTTAATGAAAAACTGTTTTTT. Its translation is CASSSGSFNEKLFF.

The rearrangement uses TRBV12-5 and TRBJ2-1; tentatively, D is TRBD1 (6 bases). Germline CDR1 reads LGHNT; CDR2 reads FRNRAP. The CDR3 is 20 amino acids. Trimming took 0 bases from V and 0 from J, leaving 21 bases between them. The CDR3: CASGLVTWAGGIYSYNEQFF. CDR3 nucleotides: TGTGCTAGTGGTTTGGTAACGTGGGCTGGGGGCATCTACTCCTACAATGAGCAGTTCTTC.

V is TRBV29-1 and J is TRBJ1-5; D might be TRBD1 (6 bases). Trimming took off 7 bases at V and 3 bases at J, with 10 bases between the two ends. Germline V gives CDR1 SQVTM, CDR2 ANQGSEA. This CDR3 has 12 amino acids. The CDR3 coding sequence is TGCAGCGCCACAGGGTTCAATCAGCCCCAGCATTTT. This gives the protein CSATGFNQPQHF.

V is TRBV5-1 and J is TRBJ2-2, with TRBD1 matching 9 bases. The germline V gene has CDR1 SGHRS and CDR2 YFSETQ. With V trimmed by 6 bases and J by 7 bases, 10 bases remained unmatched. CDR3 length: 15 amino acids. The CDR3 loop is CASKIGQGSGGELFF. The CDR3 DNA sequence: TGCGCCAGCAAGATAGGACAGGGGTCGGGCGGGGAGCTGTTTTTT.

This clone was picked up one time. The chain uses TRBV2 and TRBJ1-2; unclear D gene. V was pared by 1 base and J by 2 bases, with 11 bases between. CDR1 is SNHLY and CDR2 is FYNNEI in the germline V gene. The CDR3 covers 15 residues. CDR3 sequence (DNA): TGTGCCAGCAGTGAAGTTCCCAGGCCCAACTATGGCTACACCTTC. Its translation: CASSEVPRPNYGYTF.

This chain joins TRBV30 and TRBJ1-2; 10 nucleotides match TRBD1. Germline V gene sequence: CDR1 GTSNPN, CDR2 SVGIG (reference sequence). CDR3 length: 13 amino acids. V was pared by 4 bases and J by 8 bases, with 7 bases of the junction left unmatched. The CDR3 reads CAWTPRDRGGYTF. In DNA form, the CDR3 reads TGTGCCTGGACCCCCCGGGACAGGGGAGGCTACACCTTC.

The V call is TRBV13, the J call TRBJ2-7; 9 bases are shared with TRBD1. Germline V CDR1 and CDR2: PRHDT, FYEKMQ (reference sequence). Germline trimming cut 5 bases from V and 6 bases from J; bases unmatched to any gene: 14. CDR3 length equals 16 residues. CDR3 sequence: CASSPVSGTGLGEQYF. The CDR3 coding sequence is TGTGCCAGCAGCCCTGTTTCCGGGACAGGGTTGGGCGAGCAGTACTTC.

V usage is TRBV6-5 and J usage is TRBJ1-2, with D perhaps matching TRBD1 (5 bases). Trimming cost V 5 bases and J 0 bases, with 13 bases left between them. The CDR3 is made up of 15 amino acids. Germline assignment: CDR1 MNHEY and CDR2 SVGAGI. DNA for the CDR3: TGTGCCAGCAGTCACCAGGGTCGAGCTAACTATGGCTACACCTTC. Translated, it gives CASSHQGRANYGYTF.

This sequence joins TRBV7-9 and TRBJ1-4; D uncertain. Germline V gene data show CDR1 as SEHNR and CDR2 as FQNEAQ (reference sequence). The CDR3 is 16 residues long. Trimming pared 5 bases from V and 7 bases from J, leaving 20 bases between. CDR3: CASSLALASRSEKLFF. In DNA form, the CDR3 reads TGTGCCAGCAGCCTCGCTCTGGCGTCTCGGAGTGAAAAACTGTTTTTT.

This chain connects TRBV6-6 to TRBJ1-2; no clear D gene. Germline CDR1 reads MNHNY; CDR2 reads SVGAGI (reference sequence). V lost 0 bases and J lost 2, with 10 bases in between. The CDR3 has 15 residues. This chain's CDR3 is CASSYSGLMNYGYTF. The CDR3 region has the DNA TGTGCCAGCAGTTACTCAGGACTGATGAACTATGGCTACACCTTC.

This rearrangement joins TRBV5-5 to TRBJ2-2, with 8 nucleotides matching TRBD1. Germline V CDR1 and CDR2: SGHKS, YYEKEE (reference sequence). The V segment lost 4 bases and the J segment 4 bases; nucleotides outside the gene matches: 6. The CDR3 is made up of 15 amino acids. The CDR3 bases are TGTGCCAGCAGCCACCGACAGGGGACCACCGGGGAGCTGTTTTTT. It yields the protein CASSHRQGTTGELFF.

V usage is TRBV7-8 and J usage is TRBJ2-1, with 9 positions matching TRBD1. CDR1 and CDR2 (germline): SGHVS, FQNEAQ. J gave up 6 bases and V 8 bases, and 14 bases lay outside the gene matches. The CDR3 consists of 16 residues. CDR3 residues: CASRHQPGQGGNEQFF. The CDR3 DNA sequence: TGTGCCAGCCGACACCAACCGGGACAGGGCGGCAATGAGCAGTTCTTC.

V and J are TRBV20-1 and TRBJ1-2, with D unresolved. The germline V and J ends were trimmed by 5 bases and 8 bases, with 3 bases remaining between them. CDR1 is DFQATT, CDR2 SNEGSKA, per germline (reference sequence). The CDR3 runs to 8 residues. The CDR3 DNA is TGCAGTGCTCAAGGCTACACCTTC. It is translated as CSAQGYTF.

This chain connects TRBV11-2 to TRBJ2-2, with 14 bases matching TRBD2. Germline V lookup: CDR1 SGHAT, CDR2 FQNNGV. The length of the CDR3 is 16 residues. Trimming cost V 5 bases and J 7 bases; bases outside gene matches: 6. CDR3 bases: TGTGCCAGCAGCGGGAGGACTAGCGGGGGGATCGGGGAGCTGTTTTTT. This translates into CASSGRTSGGIGELFF.

The chain recombines TRBV19 with TRBJ1-2, with D perhaps matching TRBD1 (6 bases). Germline V gives CDR1 LNHDA, CDR2 SQIVND (reference sequence). The germline V and J ends were trimmed by 3 bases and 0 bases, with 11 bases remaining between them. The CDR3 covers 15 residues. The CDR3, as DNA: TGTGCCAGTAGTATCCGGGACACATCTAACTATGGCTACACCTTC. Its translation: CASSIRDTSNYGYTF.

This clone occurred a few times. V is TRBV5-1 and J is TRBJ1-2, with 7 positions matching TRBD1. Germline-derived CDR1 and CDR2 are SGHRS and YFSETQ. This CDR3 contains 13 residues. V dropped 0 bases and J dropped 6; count of bases not matched to a gene: 2. The CDR3 DNA is TGCGCCAGCAGCTTGGGCAGGGGGGATGGCTACACCTTC. Its translation: CASSLGRGDGYTF.

CDR3 residues: CASREKPDSNQPQHF. CDR3 nucleotide sequence: TGTGCCAGCAGGGAGAAGCCCGATAGCAATCAGCCCCAGCATTTT. The chain is built from TRBV6-1 and TRBJ1-5; D is unresolved. Germline-derived CDR1 and CDR2 are MNHNS and SASEGT. V lost 6 bases and J 0 bases, leaving 12 bases between the germline ends. This CDR3 spans 15 amino acids.

This clone was found a few times. The chain uses TRBV4-1 and TRBJ1-2; TRBD1 aligns across 9 bases. Looked up from germline, CDR1 is MGHRA and CDR2 is YSYEKL. The V gene end was trimmed by 3 bases and the J gene end by 6 bases; junction bases not matched to a gene: 2. The CDR3 totals 13 residues. CDR3 sequence (DNA): TGCGCCAGCAGCCAGGACAGGGGTCATGGCTACACCTTC. Translating it yields CASSQDRGHGYTF.

The chain combines TRBV7-9 with TRBJ2-1; TRBD2 aligns across 8 bases. This CDR3 is built from 15 residues. Looked up from germline, CDR1 is SEHNR and CDR2 is FQNEAQ (reference sequence). J lost 9 bases, V lost 4 bases, and 11 bases had no gene match. CDR3 in DNA: TGTGCCAGCAGCTCCCTCGGGGGGGGCCCAGGTGAGCAGTTCTTC. The encoded protein is CASSSLGGGPGEQFF.

The chain carries TRBV7-9 and TRBJ2-3; 7 bases fit TRBD1. The germline V gene encodes CDR1 SEHNR and CDR2 FQNEAQ (reference sequence). This CDR3 spans 15 amino acids. The junction had 9 bases not matched to a gene; V was cut back by 3 bases and J by 6 bases. The CDR3 here is CASSFRDSITDTQYF. The DNA of the CDR3 is TGTGCCAGCAGCTTCAGGGACAGCATCACTGATACGCAGTATTTT.

V gene TRBV7-6 combines with J gene TRBJ1-6; tentatively, D is TRBD1 (6 bases). This CDR3 is built from 17 residues. The V gene lost 1 base and the J gene lost 9 bases, with 19 bases spanning the gap. The germline V gene has CDR1 SGHVS and CDR2 FNYEAQ. For the CDR3, the DNA is TGTGCCAGCAGCTTAGAGGCCTCACAGGGAAAGGCTTCACCCCTCCACTTT. It codes for CASSLEASQGKASPLHF. Supplemented by reference TRBV7-6 and TRBJ1-6, the full variable domain reads GAGVSQSPRYKVTKRGQDVALRCDPISGHVSLYWYRQALGQGPEFLTYFNYEAQQDKSGLPNDRFSAERPEGSISTLTIQRTEQRDSAMYRCASSLEASQGKASPLHFGNGTRLTVT.

This chain connects TRBV19 to TRBJ1-2, with 8 bases lining up with TRBD1. V shed 1 base and J 5 bases; nucleotides not matched to a gene: 6. This CDR3 region has 15 residues. Germline CDR1 reads LNHDA; CDR2 reads SQIVND (reference sequence). The CDR3 DNA is TGTGCCAGTAGTATAGTCCAGGGGGCTCCTTATGGCTACACCTTC. As protein: CASSIVQGAPYGYTF.